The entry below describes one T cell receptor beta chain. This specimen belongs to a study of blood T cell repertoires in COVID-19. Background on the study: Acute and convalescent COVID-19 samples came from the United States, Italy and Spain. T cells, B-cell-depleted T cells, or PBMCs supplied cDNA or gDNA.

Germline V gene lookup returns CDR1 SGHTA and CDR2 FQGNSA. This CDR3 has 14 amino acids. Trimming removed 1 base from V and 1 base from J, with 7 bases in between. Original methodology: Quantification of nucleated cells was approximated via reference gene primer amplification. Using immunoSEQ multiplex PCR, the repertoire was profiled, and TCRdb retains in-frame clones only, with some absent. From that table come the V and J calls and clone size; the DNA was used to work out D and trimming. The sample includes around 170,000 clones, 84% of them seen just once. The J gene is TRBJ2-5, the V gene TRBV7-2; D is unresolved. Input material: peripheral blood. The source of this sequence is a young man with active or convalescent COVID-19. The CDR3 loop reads CASSLGAGQETQYF. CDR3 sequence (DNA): TGTGCCAGCAGCTTAGGGGCAGGCCAAGAGACCCAGTACTTC.